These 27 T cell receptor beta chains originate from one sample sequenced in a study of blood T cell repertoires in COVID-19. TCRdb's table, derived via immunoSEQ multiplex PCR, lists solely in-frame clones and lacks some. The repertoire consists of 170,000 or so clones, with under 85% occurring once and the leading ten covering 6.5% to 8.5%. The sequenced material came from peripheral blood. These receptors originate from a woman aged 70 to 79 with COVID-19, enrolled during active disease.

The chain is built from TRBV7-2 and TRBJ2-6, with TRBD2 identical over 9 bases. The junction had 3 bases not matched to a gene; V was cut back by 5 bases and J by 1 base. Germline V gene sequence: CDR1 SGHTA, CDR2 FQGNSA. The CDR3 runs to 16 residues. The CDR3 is CASSRSGSSGANVLTF. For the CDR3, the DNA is TGTGCCAGCAGCCGTAGCGGGAGTTCTGGGGCCAACGTCCTGACTTTC.

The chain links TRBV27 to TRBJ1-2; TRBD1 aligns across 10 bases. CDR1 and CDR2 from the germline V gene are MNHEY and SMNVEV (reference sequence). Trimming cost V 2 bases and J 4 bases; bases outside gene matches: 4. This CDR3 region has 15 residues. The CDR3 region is CASSLVGQGTYGYTF. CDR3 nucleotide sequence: TGTGCCAGCAGTTTAGTGGGACAGGGGACCTATGGCTACACCTTC.

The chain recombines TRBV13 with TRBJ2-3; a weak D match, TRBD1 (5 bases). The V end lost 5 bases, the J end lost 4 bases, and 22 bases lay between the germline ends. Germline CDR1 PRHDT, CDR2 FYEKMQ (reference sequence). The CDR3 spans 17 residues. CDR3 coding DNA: TGTGCCAGCAGCGGTCGGAGACAGCGAGACCGAGCAGATACGCAGTATTTT. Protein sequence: CASSGRRQRDRADTQYF.

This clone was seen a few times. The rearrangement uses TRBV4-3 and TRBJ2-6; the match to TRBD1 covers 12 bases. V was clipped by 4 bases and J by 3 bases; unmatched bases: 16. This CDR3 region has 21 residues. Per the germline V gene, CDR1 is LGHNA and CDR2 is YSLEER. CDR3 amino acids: CASSPGPGGGTGGGGANVLTF. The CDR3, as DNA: TGCGCCAGCAGCCCCGGCCCCGGAGGGGGGACAGGGGGCGGTGGGGCCAACGTCCTGACTTTC.

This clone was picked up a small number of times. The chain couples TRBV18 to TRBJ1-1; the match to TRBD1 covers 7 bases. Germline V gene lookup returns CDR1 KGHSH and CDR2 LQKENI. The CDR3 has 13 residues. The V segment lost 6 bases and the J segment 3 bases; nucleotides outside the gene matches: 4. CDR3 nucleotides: TGTGCCAGCTCCCCGCAGGGGGACACTGAAGCTTTCTTT. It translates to CASSPQGDTEAFF.

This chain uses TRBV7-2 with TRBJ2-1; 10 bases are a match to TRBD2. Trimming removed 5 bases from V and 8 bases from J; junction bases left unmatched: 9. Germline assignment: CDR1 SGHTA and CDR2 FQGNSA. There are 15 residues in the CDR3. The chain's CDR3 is CASSPSSGSIYEQFF. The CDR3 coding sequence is TGTGCCAGCAGCCCCTCTAGCGGGAGTATCTATGAGCAGTTCTTC.

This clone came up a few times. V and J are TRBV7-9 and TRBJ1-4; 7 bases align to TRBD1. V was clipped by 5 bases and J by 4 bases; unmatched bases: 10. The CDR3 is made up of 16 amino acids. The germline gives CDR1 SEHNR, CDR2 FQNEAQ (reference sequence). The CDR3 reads CASSALRDSLNEKLFF. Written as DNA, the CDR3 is TGTGCCAGCAGCGCGCTAAGGGACAGTCTTAATGAAAAACTGTTTTTT.

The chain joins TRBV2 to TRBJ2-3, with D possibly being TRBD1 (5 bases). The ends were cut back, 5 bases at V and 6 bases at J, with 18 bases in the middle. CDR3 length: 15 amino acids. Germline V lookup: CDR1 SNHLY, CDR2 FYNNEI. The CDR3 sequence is CASSPGLPQLDTQYF. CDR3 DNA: TGTGCCAGCAGTCCAGGGCTTCCACAACTCGATACGCAGTATTTT.

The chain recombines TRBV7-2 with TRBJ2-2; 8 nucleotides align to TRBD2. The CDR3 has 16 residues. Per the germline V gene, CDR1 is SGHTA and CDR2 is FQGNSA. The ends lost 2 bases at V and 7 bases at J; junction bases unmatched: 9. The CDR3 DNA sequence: TGTGCCAGCAGCTTACTCCAGCGGGAGTTTGGCGGGGAGCTGTTTTTT. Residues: CASSLLQREFGGELFF.

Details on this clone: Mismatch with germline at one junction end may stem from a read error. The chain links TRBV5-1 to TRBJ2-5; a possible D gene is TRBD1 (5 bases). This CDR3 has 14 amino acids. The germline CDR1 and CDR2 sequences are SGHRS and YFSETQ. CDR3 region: CASNLGRAKETQYF. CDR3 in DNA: TGCGCCAGCAACTTGGGCAGGGCCAAAGAGACCCAGTACTTC.

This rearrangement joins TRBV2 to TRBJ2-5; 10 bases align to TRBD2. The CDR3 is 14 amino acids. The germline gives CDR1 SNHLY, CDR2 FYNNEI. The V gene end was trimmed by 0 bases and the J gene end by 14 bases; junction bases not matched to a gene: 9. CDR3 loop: CASSEATSGLGEYF. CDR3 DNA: TGTGCCAGCAGTGAAGCGACTAGCGGGCTTGGAGAATACTTC.

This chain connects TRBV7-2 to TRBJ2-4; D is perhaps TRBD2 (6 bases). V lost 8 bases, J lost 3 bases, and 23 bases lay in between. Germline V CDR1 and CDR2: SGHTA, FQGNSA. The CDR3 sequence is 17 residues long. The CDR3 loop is CASGGASTSYDKNIQYF. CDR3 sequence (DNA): TGTGCCAGCGGCGGGGCGTCAACCTCCTACGACAAAAACATTCAGTACTTC.

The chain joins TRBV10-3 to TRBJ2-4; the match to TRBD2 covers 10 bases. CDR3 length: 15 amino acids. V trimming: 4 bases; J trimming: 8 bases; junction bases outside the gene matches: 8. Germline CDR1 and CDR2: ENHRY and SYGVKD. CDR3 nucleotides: TGTGCCATCAGTGGGGCTAGCGGGAGTAGGGACATTCAGTACTTC. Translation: CAISGASGSRDIQYF.

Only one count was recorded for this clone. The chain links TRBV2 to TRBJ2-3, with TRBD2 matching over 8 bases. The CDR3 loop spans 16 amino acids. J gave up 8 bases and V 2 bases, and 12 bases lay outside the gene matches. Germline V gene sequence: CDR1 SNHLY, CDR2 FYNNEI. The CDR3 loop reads CASSETVGRAESTQYF. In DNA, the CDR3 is TGTGCCAGCAGTGAAACGGTCGGGAGGGCCGAAAGTACGCAGTATTTT.

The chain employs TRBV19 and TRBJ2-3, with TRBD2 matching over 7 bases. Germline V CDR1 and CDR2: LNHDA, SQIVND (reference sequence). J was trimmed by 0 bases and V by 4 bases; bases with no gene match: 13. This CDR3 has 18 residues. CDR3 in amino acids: CASSSRAGQLASTDTQYF. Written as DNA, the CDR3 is TGTGCCAGTAGTAGTCGAGCGGGGCAATTAGCTAGCACAGATACGCAGTATTTT.

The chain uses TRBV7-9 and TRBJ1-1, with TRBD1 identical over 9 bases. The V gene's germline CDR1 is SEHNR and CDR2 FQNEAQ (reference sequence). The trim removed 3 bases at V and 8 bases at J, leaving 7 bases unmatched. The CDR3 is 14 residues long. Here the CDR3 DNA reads TGTGCCAGCAGCTTTGGAGACAGGGGGATCGAAGCTTTCTTT. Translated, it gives CASSFGDRGIEAFF.

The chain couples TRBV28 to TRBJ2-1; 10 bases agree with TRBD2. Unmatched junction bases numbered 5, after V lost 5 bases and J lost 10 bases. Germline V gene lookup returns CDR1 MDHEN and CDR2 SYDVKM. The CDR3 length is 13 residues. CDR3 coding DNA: TGTGCCAGCAGTCCCCTTAGCGGGAGGGAGCAGTTCTTC. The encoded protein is CASSPLSGREQFF.

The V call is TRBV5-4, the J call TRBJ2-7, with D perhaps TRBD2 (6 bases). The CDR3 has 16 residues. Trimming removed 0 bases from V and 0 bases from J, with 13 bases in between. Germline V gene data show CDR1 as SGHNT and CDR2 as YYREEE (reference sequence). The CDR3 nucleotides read TGTGCCAGCAGCTTGGATCCTAGCGAGAGCTCCTACGAGCAGTACTTC. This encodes CASSLDPSESSYEQYF.

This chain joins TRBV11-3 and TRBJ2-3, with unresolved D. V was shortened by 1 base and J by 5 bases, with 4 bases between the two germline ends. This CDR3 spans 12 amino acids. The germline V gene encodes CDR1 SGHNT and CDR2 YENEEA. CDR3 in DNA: TGTGCCAGCAGCTTAGGACAAGATACGCAGTATTTT. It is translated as CASSLGQDTQYF. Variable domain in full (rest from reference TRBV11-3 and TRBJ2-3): EAGVVQSPRYKIIEKKQPVAFWCNPISGHNTLYWYLQNLGQGPELLIRYENEEAVDDSQLPKDRFSAERLKGVDSTLKIQPAELGDSAVYLCASSLGQDTQYFGPGTRLTVL.

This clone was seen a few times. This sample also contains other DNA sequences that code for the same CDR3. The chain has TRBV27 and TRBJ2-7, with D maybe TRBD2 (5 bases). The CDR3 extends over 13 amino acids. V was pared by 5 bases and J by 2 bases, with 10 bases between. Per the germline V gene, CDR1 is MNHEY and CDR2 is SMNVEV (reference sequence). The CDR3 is CASSLRETYEQYF. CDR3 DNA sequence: TGTGCCAGCAGTCTCCGGGAAACCTACGAGCAGTACTTC.

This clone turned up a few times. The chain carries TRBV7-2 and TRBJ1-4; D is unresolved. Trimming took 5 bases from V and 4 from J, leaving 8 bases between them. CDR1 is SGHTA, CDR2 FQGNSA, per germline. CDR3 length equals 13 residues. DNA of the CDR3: TGTGCCAGCAGCGTGATAGTTAATGAAAAACTGTTTTTT. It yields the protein CASSVIVNEKLFF.

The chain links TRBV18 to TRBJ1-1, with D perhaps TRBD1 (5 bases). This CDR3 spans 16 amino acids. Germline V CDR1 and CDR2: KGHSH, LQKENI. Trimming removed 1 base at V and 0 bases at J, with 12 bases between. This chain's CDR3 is CASSPRRGDLNTEAFF. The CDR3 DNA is TGTGCCAGCTCACCACGGCGGGGGGACTTGAACACTGAAGCTTTCTTT.

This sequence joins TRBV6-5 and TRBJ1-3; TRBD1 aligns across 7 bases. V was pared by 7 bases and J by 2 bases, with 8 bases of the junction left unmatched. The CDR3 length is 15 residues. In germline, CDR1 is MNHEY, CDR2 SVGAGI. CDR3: CASIPQGETGNTIYF. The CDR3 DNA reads TGTGCCAGCATCCCGCAGGGGGAAACTGGAAACACCATATATTTT.

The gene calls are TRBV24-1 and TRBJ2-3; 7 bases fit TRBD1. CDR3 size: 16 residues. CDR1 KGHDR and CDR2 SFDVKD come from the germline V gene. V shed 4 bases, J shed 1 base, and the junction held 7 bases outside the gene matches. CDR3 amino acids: CATSDPTGSGTDTQYF. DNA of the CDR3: TGTGCCACCAGTGACCCGACAGGGAGTGGCACAGATACGCAGTATTTT.

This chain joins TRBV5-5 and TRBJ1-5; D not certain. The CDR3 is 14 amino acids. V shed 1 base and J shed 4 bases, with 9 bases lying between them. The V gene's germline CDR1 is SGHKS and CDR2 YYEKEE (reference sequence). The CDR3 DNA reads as TGTGCCAGCAGCTTGATGAGTGGTAATCAGCCCCAGCATTTT. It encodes CASSLMSGNQPQHF.

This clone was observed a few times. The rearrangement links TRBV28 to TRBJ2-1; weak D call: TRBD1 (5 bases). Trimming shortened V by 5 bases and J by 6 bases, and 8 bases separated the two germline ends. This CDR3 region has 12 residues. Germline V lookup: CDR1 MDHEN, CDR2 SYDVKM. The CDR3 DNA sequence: TGTGCCAGCAGTCGACAGTTCAATGAGCAGTTCTTC. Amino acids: CASSRQFNEQFF.

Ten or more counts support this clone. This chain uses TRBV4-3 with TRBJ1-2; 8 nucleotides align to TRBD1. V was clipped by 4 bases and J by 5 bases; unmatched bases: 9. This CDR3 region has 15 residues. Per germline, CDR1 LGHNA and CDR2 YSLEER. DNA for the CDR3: TGCGCCAGCAGCCCATACAGGGGGTCTGTATATGGCTACACCTTC. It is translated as CASSPYRGSVYGYTF.